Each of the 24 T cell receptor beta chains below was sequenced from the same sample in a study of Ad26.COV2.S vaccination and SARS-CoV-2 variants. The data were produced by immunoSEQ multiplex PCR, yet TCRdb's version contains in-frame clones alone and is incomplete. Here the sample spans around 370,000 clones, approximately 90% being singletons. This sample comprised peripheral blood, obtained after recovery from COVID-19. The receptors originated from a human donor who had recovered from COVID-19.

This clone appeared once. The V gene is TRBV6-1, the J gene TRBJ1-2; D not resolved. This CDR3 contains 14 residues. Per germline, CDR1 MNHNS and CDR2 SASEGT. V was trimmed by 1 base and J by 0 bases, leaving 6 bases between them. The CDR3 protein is CASSEDSTNYGYTF. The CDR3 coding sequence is TGTGCCAGCAGTGAAGACAGTACTAACTATGGCTACACCTTC.

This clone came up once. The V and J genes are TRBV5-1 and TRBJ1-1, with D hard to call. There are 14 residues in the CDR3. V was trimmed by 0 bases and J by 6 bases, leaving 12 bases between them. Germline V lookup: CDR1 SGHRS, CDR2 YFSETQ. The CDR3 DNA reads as TGCGCCAGCAGCTTGGTGCCCCGAGAGGCTGAAGCTTTCTTT. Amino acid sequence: CASSLVPREAEAFF.

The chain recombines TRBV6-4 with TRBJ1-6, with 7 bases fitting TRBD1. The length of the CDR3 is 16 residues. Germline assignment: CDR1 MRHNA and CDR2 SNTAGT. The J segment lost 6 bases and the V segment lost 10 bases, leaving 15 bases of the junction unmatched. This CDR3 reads CATNGTGQDFNSPLHF. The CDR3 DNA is TGTGCCACTAATGGTACTGGACAGGATTTTAATTCACCCCTCCACTTT.

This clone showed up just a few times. The CDR3, as DNA: TGTGCCAGCACCCGAGACGTTAGCTATGGCTACACCTTC. This codes for CASTRDVSYGYTF. J is TRBJ1-2 and V is TRBV6-5; D remains unclear. Trimming cost V 7 bases and J 4 bases, with 13 bases left between them. The CDR3 covers 13 residues. CDR1 MNHEY and CDR2 SVGAGI come from the germline V gene.

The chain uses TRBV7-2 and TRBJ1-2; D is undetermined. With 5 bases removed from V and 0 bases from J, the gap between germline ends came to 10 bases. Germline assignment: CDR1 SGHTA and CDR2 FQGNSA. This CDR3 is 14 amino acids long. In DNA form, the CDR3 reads TGTGCCAGCAGCATCGGGGAAGCTAACTATGGCTACACCTTC. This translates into CASSIGEANYGYTF.

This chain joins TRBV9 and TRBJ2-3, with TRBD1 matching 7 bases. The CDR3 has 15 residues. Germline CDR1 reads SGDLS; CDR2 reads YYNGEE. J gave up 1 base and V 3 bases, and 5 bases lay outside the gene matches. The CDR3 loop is CASSAYTGGTDTQYF. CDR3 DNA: TGTGCCAGCAGCGCCTATACAGGGGGCACAGATACGCAGTATTTT. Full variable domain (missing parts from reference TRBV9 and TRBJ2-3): DSGVTQTPKHLITATGQRVTLRCSPRSGDLSVYWYQQSLDQGLQFLIQYYNGEERAKGNILERFSAQQFPDLHSELNLSSLELGDSALYFCASSAYTGGTDTQYFGPGTRLTVL.

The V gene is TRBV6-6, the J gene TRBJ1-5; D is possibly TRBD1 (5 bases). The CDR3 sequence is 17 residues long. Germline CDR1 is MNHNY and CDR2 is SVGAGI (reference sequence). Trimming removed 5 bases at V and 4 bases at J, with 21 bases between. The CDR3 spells CASSPRRGVWDNQPQHF. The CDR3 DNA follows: TGTGCCAGCAGTCCCCGGCGGGGGGTGTGGGATAATCAGCCCCAGCATTTT.

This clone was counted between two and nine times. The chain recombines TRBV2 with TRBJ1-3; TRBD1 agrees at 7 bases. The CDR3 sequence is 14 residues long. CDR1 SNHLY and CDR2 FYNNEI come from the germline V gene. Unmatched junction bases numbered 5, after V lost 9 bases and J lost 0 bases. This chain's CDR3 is CARGTVDSGNTIYF. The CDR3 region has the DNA TGTGCCAGAGGGACAGTGGACTCTGGAAACACCATATATTTT.

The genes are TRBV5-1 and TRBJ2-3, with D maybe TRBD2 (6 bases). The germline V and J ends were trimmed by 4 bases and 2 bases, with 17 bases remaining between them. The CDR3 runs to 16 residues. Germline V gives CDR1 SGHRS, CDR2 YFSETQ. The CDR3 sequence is CASSTGSGVLTDTQYF. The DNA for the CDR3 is TGCGCCAGCAGCACCGGTTCGGGGGTTCTCACAGATACGCAGTATTTT.

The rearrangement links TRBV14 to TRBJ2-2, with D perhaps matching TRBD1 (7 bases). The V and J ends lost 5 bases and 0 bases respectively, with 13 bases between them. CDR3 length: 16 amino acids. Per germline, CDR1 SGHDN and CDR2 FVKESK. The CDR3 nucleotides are TGTGCCAGCAGCAAGGGGGGACAGCCGAACACCGGGGAGCTGTTTTTT. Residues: CASSKGGQPNTGELFF. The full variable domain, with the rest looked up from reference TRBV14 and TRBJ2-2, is EAGVTQFPSHSVIEKGQTVTLRCDPISGHDNLYWYRRVMGKEIKFLLHFVKESKQDESGMPNNRFLAERTGGTYSTLKVQPAELEDSGVYFCASSKGGQPNTGELFFGEGSRLTVL.

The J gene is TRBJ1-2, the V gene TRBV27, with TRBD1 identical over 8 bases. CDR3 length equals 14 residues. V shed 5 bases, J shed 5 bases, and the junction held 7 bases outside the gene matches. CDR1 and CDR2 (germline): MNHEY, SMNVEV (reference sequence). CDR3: CASSMDREWYGYTF. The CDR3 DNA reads TGTGCCAGCAGTATGGACAGGGAATGGTATGGCTACACCTTC.

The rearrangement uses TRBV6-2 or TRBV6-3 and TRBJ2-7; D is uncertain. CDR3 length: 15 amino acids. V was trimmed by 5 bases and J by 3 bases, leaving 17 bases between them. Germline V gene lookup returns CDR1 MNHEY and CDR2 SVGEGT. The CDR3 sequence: CASSGVGPPYYEQYF. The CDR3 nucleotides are TGTGCCAGCAGTGGAGTCGGACCCCCCTACTACGAGCAGTACTTC.

CDR3: CASSPRDGPYEQYF. The DNA of the CDR3 is TGCGCCAGCAGCCCTCGGGACGGACCCTACGAGCAGTACTTC. This sequence joins TRBV4-1 and TRBJ2-7; D tentatively reads TRBD1 or TRBD2 (5 bases each). V gave up 4 bases and J gave up 2 bases, with 12 bases separating them. The CDR3 runs to 14 residues. Germline assignment: CDR1 MGHRA and CDR2 YSYEKL.

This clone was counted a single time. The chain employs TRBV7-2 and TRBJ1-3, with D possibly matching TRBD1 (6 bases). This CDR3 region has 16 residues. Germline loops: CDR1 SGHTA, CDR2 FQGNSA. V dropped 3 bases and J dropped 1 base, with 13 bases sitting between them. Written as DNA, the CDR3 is TGTGCCAGCAGCTTGGGGGGGGCCCTATCTGGAAACACCATATATTTT. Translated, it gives CASSLGGALSGNTIYF.

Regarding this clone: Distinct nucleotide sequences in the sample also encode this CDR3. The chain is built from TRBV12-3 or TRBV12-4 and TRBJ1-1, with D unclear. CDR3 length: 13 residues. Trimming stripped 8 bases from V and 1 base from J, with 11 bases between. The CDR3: CASSLSPNTEAFF. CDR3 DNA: TGTGCCAGCTCTCTTTCGCCGAACACTGAAGCTTTCTTT.

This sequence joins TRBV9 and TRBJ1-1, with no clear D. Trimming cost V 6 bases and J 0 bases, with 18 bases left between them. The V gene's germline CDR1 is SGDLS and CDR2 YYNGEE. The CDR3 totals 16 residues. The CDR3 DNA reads TGTGCCAGCACCCCGCCGAATCCGGGGATGAACACTGAAGCTTTCTTT. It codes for CASTPPNPGMNTEAFF. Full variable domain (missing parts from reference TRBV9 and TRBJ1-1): DSGVTQTPKHLITATGQRVTLRCSPRSGDLSVYWYQQSLDQGLQFLIQYYNGEERAKGNILERFSAQQFPDLHSELNLSSLELGDSALYFCASTPPNPGMNTEAFFGQGTRLTVV.

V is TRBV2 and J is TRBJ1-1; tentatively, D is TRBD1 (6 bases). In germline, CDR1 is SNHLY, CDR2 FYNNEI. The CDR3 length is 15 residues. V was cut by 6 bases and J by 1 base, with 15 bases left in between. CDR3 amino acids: CASRLRTATNTEAFF. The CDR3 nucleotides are TGTGCCAGCAGGCTGAGGACAGCGACGAACACTGAAGCTTTCTTT.

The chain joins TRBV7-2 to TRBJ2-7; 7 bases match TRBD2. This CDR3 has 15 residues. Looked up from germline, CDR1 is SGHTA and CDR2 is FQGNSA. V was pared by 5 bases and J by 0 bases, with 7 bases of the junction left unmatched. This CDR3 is CASSVTSLSSYEQYF. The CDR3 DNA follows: TGTGCCAGCAGCGTGACTAGCTTGAGCTCCTACGAGCAGTACTTC.

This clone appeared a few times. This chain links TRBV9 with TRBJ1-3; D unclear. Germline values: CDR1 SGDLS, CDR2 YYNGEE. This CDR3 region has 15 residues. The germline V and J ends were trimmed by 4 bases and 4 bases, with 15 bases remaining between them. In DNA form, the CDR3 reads TGTGCCAGCAGCCCATCCCCCAGAAACGGAAACACCATATATTTT. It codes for CASSPSPRNGNTIYF.

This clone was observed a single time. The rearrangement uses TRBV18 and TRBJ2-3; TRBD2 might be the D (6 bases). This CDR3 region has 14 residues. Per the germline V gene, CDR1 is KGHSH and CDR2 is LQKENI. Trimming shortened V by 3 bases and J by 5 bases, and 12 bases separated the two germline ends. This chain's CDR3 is CASSPQAGGDTQYF. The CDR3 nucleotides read TGTGCCAGCTCACCCCAGGCCGGGGGAGATACGCAGTATTTT.

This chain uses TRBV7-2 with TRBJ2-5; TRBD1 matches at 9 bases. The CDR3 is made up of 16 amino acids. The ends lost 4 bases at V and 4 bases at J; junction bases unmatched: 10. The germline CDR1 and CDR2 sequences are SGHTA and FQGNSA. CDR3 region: CASSSYRDRALETQYF. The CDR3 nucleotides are TGTGCCAGCAGCTCCTACCGGGACAGGGCGTTAGAGACCCAGTACTTC.

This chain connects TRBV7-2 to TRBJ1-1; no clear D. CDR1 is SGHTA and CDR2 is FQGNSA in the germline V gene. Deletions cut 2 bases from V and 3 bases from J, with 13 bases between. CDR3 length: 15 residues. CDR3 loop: CASSLWAGRDTEAFF. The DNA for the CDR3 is TGTGCCAGCAGCTTATGGGCGGGGAGGGACACTGAAGCTTTCTTT.

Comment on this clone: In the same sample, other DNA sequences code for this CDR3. For the CDR3, the DNA is TGTGCCAGCAGCGTATCGGGGAACTCTGGAAACACCATATATTTT. It specifies CASSVSGNSGNTIYF. The rearrangement uses TRBV9 and TRBJ1-3; no reliable D call. The germline V gene encodes CDR1 SGDLS and CDR2 YYNGEE. The CDR3 is 15 amino acids. V lost 1 base to trimming and J lost 0 bases, with 8 bases between them.

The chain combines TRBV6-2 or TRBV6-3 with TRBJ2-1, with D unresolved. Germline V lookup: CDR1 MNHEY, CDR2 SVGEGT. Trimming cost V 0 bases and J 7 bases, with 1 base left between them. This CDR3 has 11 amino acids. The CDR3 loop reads CASSYSNEQFF. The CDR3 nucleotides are TGTGCCAGCAGTTACTCGAATGAGCAGTTCTTC.